This T cell receptor beta chain is drawn from a study of shared clonotypes between healthy human individuals. Study overall: Per donor, three plates held CD4 naive cells, three held CD4 memory, two held CD8 naive and one held CD8 memory.

Produced via immunoSEQ multiplex PCR; TCRdb's table is partial and in-frame only. Of roughly 1,100,000 clones in the sample, 65% to 75% were seen once. Trimming took off 4 bases at V and 0 bases at J, with 7 bases between the two ends. This CDR3 comprises 14 residues. Looked up from germline, CDR1 is SGHTA and CDR2 is FQGNSA. Study results and limitations: Sequencing of the sorted subsets was shown by rarefaction to be incomplete despite large depth.

Worth noting for this clone: Its antigen remains unidentified.

Material for sequencing was memory CD4+ T cells sorted from blood. Regarding subset: CD45RA-negative fraction. The chain employs TRBV7-2 and TRBJ1-5, with no clear D. This TCR came from a man younger than 30 in good health. The DNA of the CDR3 is TGTGCCAGCAGCTCTGACACTAGCAATCAGCCCCAGCATTTT. It translates to CASSSDTSNQPQHF.